The clone carrying this T cell receptor (beta chain) came up a few times. CDR1 LGHDT and CDR2 YNNKEL come from the germline V gene (reference sequence). The V and J ends lost 5 bases and 2 bases, in that order; junction bases with no gene match: 15. CDR3 length equals 18 residues. These data are taken from a study of blood T cell repertoires in COVID-19. At the level of the study: Sample material is recorded as cDNA or gDNA derived from T cells, B-cell-depleted T cells, or PBMCs.

This table comes from immunoSEQ multiplex PCR, and its TCRdb copy is limited to in-frame clones, with some not included. The table includes roughly 700,000 clones, around 90% detected once. J is TRBJ1-3 and V is TRBV3-1 (or the pseudogene TRBV3-2), with 7 bases that match TRBD1. Sequencing was carried out using peripheral blood. This receptor was obtained from a woman younger than 35 with acute or convalescent COVID-19. Here the CDR3 reads CASSERGRGLPPGNTIYF. The CDR3 nucleotides read TGTGCCAGCAGCGAAAGGGGAAGGGGGCTTCCCCCTGGAAACACCATATATTTT.